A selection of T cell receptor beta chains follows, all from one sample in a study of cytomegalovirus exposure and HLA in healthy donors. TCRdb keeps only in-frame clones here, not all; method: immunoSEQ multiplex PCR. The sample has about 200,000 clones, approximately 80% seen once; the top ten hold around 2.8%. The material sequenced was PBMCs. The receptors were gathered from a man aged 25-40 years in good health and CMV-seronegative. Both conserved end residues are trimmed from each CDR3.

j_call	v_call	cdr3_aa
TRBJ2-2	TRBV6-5	ASRRTGGELF
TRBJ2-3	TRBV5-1	ASSLAAGTSFTDTQY
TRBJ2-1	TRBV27	ASSYFPVSYNEQF
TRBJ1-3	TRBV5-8	ASSRDRGRSGNTIY
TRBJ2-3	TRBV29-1	SVELAGGRGDTQY
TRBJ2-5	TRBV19	ASSNDRAETQY
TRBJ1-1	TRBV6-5	ASRQPGQKAF
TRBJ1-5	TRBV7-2	ASSLASGAGPDQPQH
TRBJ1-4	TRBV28	ASSLTGGWEKLF
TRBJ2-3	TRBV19	ASSIGHRDTQY
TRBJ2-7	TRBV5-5	ASSLMGVKSSYEQY
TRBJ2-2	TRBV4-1	ASSQGQNINTGELF
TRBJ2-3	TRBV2	ASKLIGGGTDTQY
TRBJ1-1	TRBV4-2	ASSPSGGTEAF
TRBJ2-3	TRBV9	ASSKYVLDTQY
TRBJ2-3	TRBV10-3	AISESGGGSTDTQY
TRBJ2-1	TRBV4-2	ASSPGLAGDYNEQF
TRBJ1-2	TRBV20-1	RQGHYGYT
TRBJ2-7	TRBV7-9	ASATWTGGNEQY
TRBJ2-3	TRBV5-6	ASSRGLAVITDTQY
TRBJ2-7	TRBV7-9	ASSLGGTGHEQY
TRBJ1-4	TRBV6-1	ASSDPPVRELF
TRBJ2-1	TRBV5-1	ASSLVETASYNEQF
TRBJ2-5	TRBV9	ASSVGTQETQY
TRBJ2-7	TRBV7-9	ASSNTGASQY
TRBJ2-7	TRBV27	ASSLFGTPGEGEQY
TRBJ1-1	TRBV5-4	ASSPATGGNTEAF
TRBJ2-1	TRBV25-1	ASRGSGRDEQF
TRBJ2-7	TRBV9	ASSSTPGQGFNEQY
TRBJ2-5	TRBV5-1	ASTVQGIQETQY